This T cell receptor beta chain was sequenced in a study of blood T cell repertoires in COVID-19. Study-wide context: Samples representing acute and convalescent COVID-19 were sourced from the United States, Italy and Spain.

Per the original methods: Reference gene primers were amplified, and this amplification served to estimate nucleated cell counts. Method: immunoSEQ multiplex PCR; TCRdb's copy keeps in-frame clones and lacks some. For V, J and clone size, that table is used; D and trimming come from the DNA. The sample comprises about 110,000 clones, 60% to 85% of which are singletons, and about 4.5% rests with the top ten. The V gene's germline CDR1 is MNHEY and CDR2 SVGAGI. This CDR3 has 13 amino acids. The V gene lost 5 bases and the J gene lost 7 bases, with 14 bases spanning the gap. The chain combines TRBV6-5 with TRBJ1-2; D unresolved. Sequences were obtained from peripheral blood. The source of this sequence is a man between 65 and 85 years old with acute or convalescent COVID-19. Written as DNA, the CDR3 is TGTGCCAGCAGTCCGGACCGGGAGCGTGGCTACACCTTC. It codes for CASSPDRERGYTF.